Each of the 22 T cell receptor beta chains below was sequenced from the same sample in a study of T cell changes during pregnancy in multiple sclerosis. The assay was immunoSEQ multiplex PCR, and TCRdb's table has in-frame clones only and misses some. In the table there are about 38,000 clones, 75% to 95% of which are singletons. Specimen: CD8+ T cells from peripheral blood mononuclear cells, collected in the second trimester of pregnancy. These receptors all come from a female donor with multiple sclerosis, enrolled in a pregnancy study.

This clone was found once. This chain uses TRBV5-1 with TRBJ1-1; 9 bases map to TRBD1. V lost 4 bases to trimming and J lost 7 bases; unmatched junction nucleotides: 14. The CDR3 loop spans 16 amino acids. CDR1 SGHRS and CDR2 YFSETQ come from the germline V gene. DNA for the CDR3: TGCGCCAGCAGCCCAGGGGTCGGGACAGGGCTCAGTGAAGCTTTCTTT. This translates into CASSPGVGTGLSEAFF.

The chain carries TRBV11-3 and TRBJ2-7; TRBD2 matches 8 bases. This CDR3 is 15 amino acids long. Losses at the gene ends were 1 base for V and 0 bases for J; bases not matched to a gene: 2. Germline loops: CDR1 SGHNT, CDR2 YENEEA. In DNA, the CDR3 is TGTGCCAGCAGCTTAGCTAGCGGGCCCTCCTACGAGCAGTACTTC. The encoded protein is CASSLASGPSYEQYF.

V and J are TRBV4-1 and TRBJ2-3; D remains unclear. V was cut by 1 base and J by 3 bases, with 5 bases left in between. The CDR3 totals 13 residues. From germline, CDR1 is MGHRA and CDR2 YSYEKL. Written as DNA, the CDR3 is TGCGCCAGCAGCCAAGGTAGTACAGATACGCAGTATTTT. Protein sequence: CASSQGSTDTQYF.

The genes are TRBV29-1 and TRBJ2-3, with 7 bases aligning to TRBD1. The CDR3 sequence is 13 residues long. V lost 5 bases to trimming and J lost 2 bases; unmatched junction nucleotides: 4. Germline V gives CDR1 SQVTM, CDR2 ANQGSEA. CDR3 amino acids: CSVMGTDTDTQYF. CDR3 sequence (DNA): TGCAGCGTTATGGGGACAGACACAGATACGCAGTATTTT.

The chain has TRBV6-5 and TRBJ2-1; D is unclear. Trimming stripped 5 bases from V and 0 bases from J, with 5 bases between. Germline-derived CDR1 and CDR2 are MNHEY and SVGAGI. The CDR3 has 13 amino acids. CDR3 sequence: CASSPSSYNEQFF. The CDR3, as DNA: TGTGCCAGCAGTCCCAGCTCCTACAATGAGCAGTTCTTC.

The chain links TRBV6-1 to TRBJ1-1; D ambiguous. The CDR3 runs to 14 residues. Trimming cost V 1 base and J 1 base, with 7 bases left between them. CDR1 and CDR2 from the germline V gene are MNHNS and SASEGT. The CDR3 spells CASSEEKPNTEAFF. In DNA, the CDR3 is TGTGCCAGCAGTGAAGAAAAGCCGAACACTGAAGCTTTCTTT.

The chain is built from TRBV27 and TRBJ2-7; D remains unclear. V lost 7 bases, J lost 0 bases, and 10 bases lay in between. CDR1 and CDR2 from the germline V gene are MNHEY and SMNVEV (reference sequence). The CDR3 consists of 13 residues. The CDR3 nucleotides read TGTGCCAGCAAAGATAGTAACTCCTACGAGCAGTACTTC. It specifies CASKDSNSYEQYF.

Comment on this clone: One junction end does not reproduce the germline sequence, and a read error may be involved. The chain combines TRBV25-1 with TRBJ1-6; D ambiguous. The CDR3 runs 16 residues. CDR1 is MGHDK and CDR2 is SYGVNS in the germline V gene. The CDR3 DNA sequence: TGTGCCAGCAGTCAATATTTGGGCAGACCCAATTCACCCCTCCACTTT. Protein product: CASSQYLGRPNSPLHF.

The CDR3 reads CASKQSGLAGTGELFF. The CDR3 nucleotides read TGTGCCAGCAAACAATCAGGGCTAGCGGGCACCGGGGAGCTGTTTTTT. The chain combines TRBV5-4 with TRBJ2-2; 8 bases match TRBD2. Trimming at V came to 6 bases and at J to 4 bases, leaving 11 bases not matched to a gene. Germline V gene lookup returns CDR1 SGHNT and CDR2 YYREEE (reference sequence). This CDR3 spans 16 amino acids. The entire variable domain, with the rest obtained from reference TRBV5-4 and TRBJ2-2, is as follows: ETGVTQSPTHLIKTRGQQVTLRCSSQSGHNTVSWYQQALGQGPQFIFQYYREEENGRGNFPPRFSGLQFPNYSSELNVNALELDDSALYLCASKQSGLAGTGELFFGEGSRLTVL.

This clone was seen only a few times. The chain recombines TRBV7-8 with TRBJ2-1; no definite D call. The ends were cut back, 1 base at V and 3 bases at J, with 13 bases in the middle. The CDR3 spans 16 residues. The germline V gene has CDR1 SGHVS and CDR2 FQNEAQ. CDR3 coding DNA: TGTGCCAGCAGCTTAGGTTACTTCCCCCTCTACAATGAGCAGTTCTTC. It yields the protein CASSLGYFPLYNEQFF. The whole variable domain, remainder taken from reference TRBV7-8 and TRBJ2-1, is GAGVSQSPRYKVAKRGQDVALRCDPISGHVSLFWYQQALGQGPEFLTYFQNEAQLDKSGLPSDRFFAERPEGSVSTLKIQRTQQEDSAVYLCASSLGYFPLYNEQFFGPGTRLTVL.

The rearrangement links TRBV30 to TRBJ1-3, with a weak D call TRBD1 (5 bases). Germline V lookup: CDR1 GTSNPN, CDR2 SVGIG (reference sequence). This CDR3 is built from 15 residues. The V and J ends lost 4 bases and 4 bases respectively, with 17 bases between them. The CDR3: CAWKSYRLRGNTIYF. In DNA form, the CDR3 reads TGTGCCTGGAAGTCGTACAGGCTCCGGGGAAACACCATATATTTT.

J is TRBJ2-7 and V is TRBV2; D is possibly TRBD1 (5 bases). The length of the CDR3 is 15 residues. In germline, CDR1 is SNHLY, CDR2 FYNNEI. Trimming took off 8 bases at V and 6 bases at J, with 23 bases between the two ends. The CDR3, as DNA: TGTGCCAGCTATAAAAACTCGGCCAGTACAGGCGAGCAGTACTTC. Its translation is CASYKNSASTGEQYF.

CDR3 in DNA: TGTGCCAGTAGTATGTCCGGGGGAGATAATTCACCCCTCCACTTT. Its protein product is CASSMSGGDNSPLHF. The chain is built from TRBV19 and TRBJ1-6, with D perhaps matching TRBD1 (5 bases). V dropped 3 bases and J dropped 5 bases, with 11 bases sitting between them. There are 15 residues in the CDR3. From germline, CDR1 is LNHDA and CDR2 SQIVND (reference sequence). The whole variable domain, remainder taken from reference TRBV19 and TRBJ1-6, is DGGITQSPKYLFRKEGQNVTLSCEQNLNHDAMYWYRQDPGQGLRLIYYSQIVNDFQKGDIAEGYSVSREKKESFPLTVTSAQKNPTAFYLCASSMSGGDNSPLHFGNGTRLTVT.

The J gene is TRBJ2-7, the V gene TRBV6-1; 8 bases align to TRBD2. There are 14 residues in the CDR3. The trim removed 8 bases at V and 0 bases at J, leaving 6 bases unmatched. CDR1 is MNHNS, CDR2 SASEGT, per germline. CDR3 loop: CASGPGGSSYEQYF. CDR3 DNA sequence: TGTGCCAGCGGCCCGGGAGGGAGCTCCTACGAGCAGTACTTC.

This sequence joins TRBV11-2 and TRBJ1-2; weak D call: TRBD1 (6 bases). Between the trimmed V and J ends, which lost 4 bases and 2 bases, there was a span of 8 bases. CDR1 SGHAT and CDR2 FQNNGV come from the germline V gene. The CDR3 runs 13 residues. CDR3 sequence: CASSSQGNYGYTF. The DNA for the CDR3 is TGTGCCAGCAGCTCACAGGGAAACTATGGCTACACCTTC.

The chain has TRBV6-6 and TRBJ2-7, with TRBD1 identical over 10 bases. Germline assignment: CDR1 MNHNY and CDR2 SVGAGI (reference sequence). The CDR3 has 15 amino acids. Unmatched junction bases numbered 11, after V lost 5 bases and J lost 7 bases. CDR3 DNA: TGTGCCAGCAGTACGATCCGACAGGGGGCGGGAGAGCAGTACTTC. This sequence encodes CASSTIRQGAGEQYF.

The chain joins TRBV27 to TRBJ1-3, with 7 bases lining up with TRBD1. The J segment lost 0 bases and the V segment lost 6 bases, leaving 11 bases of the junction unmatched. There are 17 residues in the CDR3. Germline CDR1 reads MNHEY; CDR2 reads SMNVEV (reference sequence). CDR3 sequence: CASRSQGGLLSGNTIYF. For the CDR3, the DNA is TGTGCCAGCAGATCTCAGGGGGGCCTCCTCTCTGGAAACACCATATATTTT.

This rearrangement joins TRBV6-4 to TRBJ2-3; D is possibly TRBD1 (5 bases). This CDR3 is 16 amino acids long. The V gene lost 1 base and the J gene lost 0 bases, with 11 bases spanning the gap. Germline lookup yields CDR1 MRHNA and CDR2 SNTAGT. As DNA, the CDR3 is TGTGCCAGCAGTGACTTCTTGACAGATAGCACAGATACGCAGTATTTT. The encoded protein is CASSDFLTDSTDTQYF.

The V call is TRBV7-9, the J call TRBJ1-2, with unresolved D. Trimming pared 6 bases from V and 0 bases from J, leaving 8 bases between. The length of the CDR3 is 13 residues. Germline CDR1 is SEHNR and CDR2 is FQNEAQ (reference sequence). The CDR3 coding sequence is TGTGCCAGCAGGTCGCCAGCTAACTATGGCTACACCTTC. Residues: CASRSPANYGYTF.

V usage is TRBV5-6 and J usage is TRBJ2-7; D gene unclear. Trimming took 2 bases from V and 5 from J, leaving 11 bases between them. Per germline, CDR1 SGHDT and CDR2 YYEEEE. CDR3 length: 13 amino acids. The CDR3 DNA reads as TGTGCCAGCAGCTTTACGTCGCCGGACGAGCAGTACTTC. Protein sequence: CASSFTSPDEQYF.

The chain recombines TRBV14 with TRBJ1-1, with D unresolved. The CDR3 extends over 11 amino acids. CDR1 and CDR2 (germline): SGHDN, FVKESK. Trimming took off 7 bases at V and 10 bases at J, with 13 bases between the two ends. CDR3: CASMLQVGAFF. The CDR3 DNA follows: TGTGCCAGCATGTTGCAGGTTGGAGCTTTCTTT.

This clone was observed once. At one of its ends the junction is not consistent with the germline gene, which may arise from a read error. The chain carries TRBV19 and TRBJ1-2; D might be TRBD1 (6 bases). Germline values: CDR1 LNHDA, CDR2 SQIVND (reference sequence). This CDR3 is built from 13 residues. The CDR3 DNA is TGTGCCAGTAGCATAGCAGGGGAACTGGGTAATACCTTC. Amino acid sequence: CASSIAGELGNTF.